Listed below are T cell receptor beta chains from one sample, sequenced in a study of molecular identifiers for immune sequencing clone quantification. Each CDR3 protein gets one entry after TCRdb re-called the PCR reads with MiXCR. The sample has 70,000 to 90,000 distinct CDR3 sequences, around 23% seen once. The sample was naive CD8+ T cells from blood, with Jurkat cell RNA spiked in. The source of these receptors is a human donor in good health. Some libraries in this study had Jurkat cell RNA spiked in. CDR3s include the opening cysteine and the closing phenylalanine or tryptophan. The D gene is left open where the match is weak. Clone size is given for some rows only: seen once, a few or many times, or a class if the clone is expanded.

>TRBV20-1|TRBJ2-5|TRBD2|many
TGCAGTGCTAGTACTTGGCTGGAGCGGGAGGGCCAGGAGACCCAGTACTTC
CSASTWLEREGQETQYF
>TRBV6-2/TRBV6-3|TRBJ2-2|-|few
TGTGCCAGCACCATTGATTGGGGGGACGGGGAGCTGTTTTTT
CASTIDWGDGELFF
>TRBV29-1|TRBJ2-6|-|many
TGCAGCGTTGAGTCCTACGGGGCCAACGTCCTGACTTTC
CSVESYGANVLTF
>TRBV4-3|TRBJ2-3|-|many
TGCGCCAGCAGCCAAGATTACACAGATACGCAGTATTTT
CASSQDYTDTQYF
>TRBV20-1|TRBJ2-6|-|many
TGCAGTGCTAGAGATTTGGCTGGGGCCAACGTCCTGACTTTC
CSARDLAGANVLTF
>TRBV20-1|TRBJ2-7|-|-
TGCAGTGCTAGAGGGACGCAAGGGGGTCCCTACGAGCAGTACTTC
CSARGTQGGPYEQYF
>TRBV27|TRBJ2-7|TRBD1|-
TGTGCCGGCAGTCCCGGGACAGCCAACGAGCAGTACTTC
CAGSPGTANEQYF
>TRBV20-1|TRBJ1-1|TRBD1|many
TGCAGTGCTACTGACAGGGAAAGGACGAACACTGAAGCTTTCTTT
CSATDRERTNTEAFF
>TRBV7-9|TRBJ1-1|-|-
TGTGCCAGCAGCTTGGGTCTGGGCGGCCTGGGCACTGAAGCTTTCTTT
CASSLGLGGLGTEAFF
>TRBV6-2/TRBV6-3|TRBJ2-3|TRBD2|-
TGTGCCAGCAGCCTTTTAGCGGGGGGGACGACAGATACGCAGTATTTT
CASSLLAGGTTDTQYF
>TRBV7-9|TRBJ2-1|TRBD2|-
TGTGCCAGCAGAGACGGGACTAGCGGTAACAATGAGCAGTTCTTC
CASRDGTSGNNEQFF
>TRBV4-3|TRBJ2-3|-|few
TGCGCCAGCAGCCACGGGGTCCTCACAGATACGCAGTATTTT
CASSHGVLTDTQYF
>TRBV19|TRBJ2-1|-|few
TGTGCCTGCAGCAGGACCAGCTCCTACAATGAGCAGTTCTTC
CACSRTSSYNEQFF
>TRBV5-4|TRBJ2-7|TRBD2|few
TGTGCCAGCAGACCATCTAGCGGATCCTACGAGCAGTACTTC
CASRPSSGSYEQYF
>TRBV13|TRBJ2-5|TRBD2|many
TGTGCCAGCAGCCTGAAGGGACTAGCGGACCAAGAGACCCAGTACTTC
CASSLKGLADQETQYF
>TRBV7-9|TRBJ2-7|-|few
TGTGCCAGCAGCCAAGCGCAATCCTACGAGCAGTACTTC
CASSQAQSYEQYF
>TRBV7-9|TRBJ2-2|TRBD1|many
TGTGCCAGCAACATGGGACAGGGAAACACCGGGGAGCTGTTTTTT
CASNMGQGNTGELFF
>TRBV7-9|TRBJ1-2|-|-
TGTGCCAGCAGCTTAGCCCACAGGGACGTGGAAAACTATGGCTACACCTTC
CASSLAHRDVENYGYTF
>TRBV5-3|TRBJ1-1|-|-
TGTGCCAGCAGCTTCGGGCGTTCTGAAGCTTTCTTT
CASSFGRSEAFF
>TRBV20-1|TRBJ2-7|TRBD2|many
TGCAGTGCGACTAGCGGGATGATGTACGAGCAGTACTTC
CSATSGMMYEQYF
>TRBV10-3|TRBJ2-3|TRBD2|few
TGTGCCATCAGTGTCGGGACTATAAGCACAGATACGCAGTATTTT
CAISVGTISTDTQYF
>TRBV30|TRBJ1-5|-|-
TGTGCCTGGAGGGACAGATTAAATCAGCCCCAGCATTTT
CAWRDRLNQPQHF
>TRBV14|TRBJ2-1|TRBD1|few
TGTGCCAGCAGCCGCCGGAGACAGGGCTACAATGAGCAGTTCTTC
CASSRRRQGYNEQFF
>TRBV6-5|TRBJ2-7|-|many
TGTGCCAGCAGTTACTCGCGGCAAAACGAGCAGTACTTC
CASSYSRQNEQYF
>TRBV4-1|TRBJ1-1|TRBD1|few
TGCGCCAGCAGCCAGGGACAGGGGGTAGGGGACACTGAAGCTTTCTTT
CASSQGQGVGDTEAFF
>TRBV19|TRBJ2-1|-|-
TGTGCCAGTAGTATTTATGCAGGGGTAATCAATGAGCGGTTCTTC
CASSIYAGVINERFF
>TRBV20-1|TRBJ1-1|-|many
TGCAGTGCTAGAGATGGGGCAGGGTACCCTGAAGCTTTCTTT
CSARDGAGYPEAFF
>TRBV27|TRBJ2-5|-|many
TGTGCCAGCAGTTTAAAGTGGCAAGAGACCCAGTACTTC
CASSLKWQETQYF